The source of this T cell receptor (beta chain) is a study of cytomegalovirus exposure and HLA in healthy donors (dated by TCRdb to the late 2010s). Turning to the overall study: According to an earlier analysis of 587 of the donors, about 179 million T cells yielded 90 million to 140 million unique TCR beta sequences and about 300 Gb of sequence data. The study used immunosequencing to profile the T cell repertoires of some 600 subjects and linked those repertoires to cytomegalovirus serostatus. To predict cytomegalovirus infection status, the study combined high-throughput TCR immunosequencing, statistical association of individual TCRs with disease status, and machine learning. In a later analysis, previously published TCR beta repertoires from 550 to 750 donors were re-analyzed and high-resolution HLA genotyping was added so that TCR occurrence patterns could be studied. The study aimed to test whether cataloging public T cell receptors could reveal signatures of past pathogen exposure. Every discovery cohort repertoire had been produced on one sequencing platform. The number of typed donors differed by locus: roughly 629-640 for A, B, C, DRB1 and DQB1; approximately 530 for DQA1; 606 for DPA1; and around 470 for DPB1. Roughly five DR-DQ haplotypes were handled as single units for association and clustering because linkage in the cohort was strong. Rather than drawing on any new phenotypic data, the later analysis identified candidate immune exposures from TCR beta sequences and the way those sequences occurred across donors. Roughly 300 gigabases of sequencing data and around 88 million unique TCR sequences made up an early release that covered approximately 650 HLA-typed donors. Of the 398 genotyped donors, roughly 76% were placed in the genetic ancestry cluster associated with self-reported Caucasian donors. HLA typing included class I and class II loci at four-digit resolution. Donor age, sex, ethnicity and CMV serostatus were collected together with the repertoire data. On average, roughly 240,000 unique TCR beta nucleotide sequences were sequenced per donor among 300 to 500 genotyped donors of the cohort, with roughly 20% of those sequences being non-productive. A later genetic analysis took genome-wide SNP genotypes for about 65% of the 666 donors and used that subset as a discovery cohort. In an earlier analysis of roughly 600 of the donors, high-throughput TCR beta sequencing was used to judge whether each TCR beta V gene segment behaved as functional or pseudogenic. Along with the roughly 670-subject first cohort, a separate validation cohort of some 130 different subjects was used.

Trimmed from V: 2 bases; trimmed from J: 3 bases; junction bases lacking a gene match: 5. The CDR3 runs 16 amino acids, cysteine and phenylalanine included. Kept here is only the CDR3 DNA, which spans 48 bases and is read in frame from base 1. CDR1 SGDLS and CDR2 YYNGEE are derived from the germline V gene. The library was built by means of the immunoSEQ multiplex PCR assay. The multiplex PCR relied on a mix of 60 forward primers for TCR Vbeta segments and 13 reverse primers for TCR Jbeta segments. A multiplex PCR assay on genomic DNA amplified the CDR3 region of rearranged TCR beta genes. The Illumina HiSeq System was used to sequence the amplified TCR beta libraries as 87-base-pair reads. The paper's processing steps were these. In a later analysis, 70 million to 95 million unique TCR beta chains were counted across the approximately 640 repertoires, and roughly 10 million of these chains were shared by at least two donors. Raw reads were error-corrected and collapsed into unique sequences with a nearest-neighbor algorithm that merged closely related sequences to remove PCR and sequencing errors. To assign V, D and J gene segments, CDR3 sequences were aligned to IMGT reference sequences. For a sequence to be retained, a match of at least six nucleotides was required to both a V gene segment and a J gene segment. A rearrangement was called productive if the CDR3 had no stop codons and remained in frame with V and J, and every other rearrangement was called non-productive. Following IMGT convention, CDR3 was defined as the stretch from the second conserved V-encoded cysteine up to the conserved J-encoded phenylalanine. Sequences without an unambiguous match to a single V gene segment were excluded from the earlier analysis of about 600 of the donors. In an earlier analysis of about 590 of the donors, a V segment was called functional when productive rearrangements were above 56.7%, and segregating when the standard deviation between donors exceeded 5%. To diagnose cytomegalovirus status from the catalog of TCR beta chain sequences, a statistical classification framework was built. A later analysis assigned V and J genes by comparing TCR nucleotide sequences with IMGT/GENE-DB human TR gene sequences. In a later analysis, CDR3 sequences and most-parsimonious VDJ recombination scenarios were assigned using the TCRdist pipeline. In a later analysis, each TCR beta chain was defined by its CDR3 amino acid sequence together with its V-gene family, and reads without a unique V-gene family were excluded. As a way to deal with suspected cross-contamination and a sequencing artifact, a later analysis dropped 450 to 600 nucleotide sequences that were highly shared and had low generation probability. In a later analysis, a clonal expansion index for each public chain was calculated from normalized within-repertoire ranks of inferred template counts. A later analysis computed generation probabilities with a VDJ recombination model fitted to out-of-frame rearrangements, and checked the results against IGoR. In a later analysis, hypergeometric tests were used to score TCR-TCR, TCR-HLA and TCR-CMV co-occurrence, with a repertoire-size bias correction applied to TCR pairs. A later analysis estimated false discovery rates by permuting HLA or CMV assignments 20 times. In a later analysis, co-occurring TCRs were grouped with DBSCAN, and TCRdist sequence similarity was added when clustering was performed within HLA-allele-positive subsets. Repertoires with fewer than 30,000 or more than 120,000 public chains, plus five repertoires with anomalous nucleotide sharing, were excluded from co-occurrence clustering. Imported from immuneACCESS, the table was reduced by TCRdb to in-frame sequences with V and J called. These copies leave out some clones; in studies compared against another copy, an unresolved V gene accounts for under half, and the cause of the remainder is not known. The V and J calls and clone size were taken over from that table, and D and trimming were inferred from the DNA. The sample yields over 140,000 clones; roughly four fifths were counted once. The top ten constitute 1.4% to 1.5% of the sample.

The cohort was made up of hundreds of healthy bone marrow donors. At the time of sampling, every cohort member was nominally healthy, though immune exposures that went unrecorded were likely present. The donor was CMV seropositive and belonged to the group of 270 or so seropositive cohort members. Each donor provided a peripheral blood sample, and peripheral blood mononuclear cells were used for TCR beta sequencing. The Qiagen DNeasy Blood Extraction Kit was used to extract genomic DNA from the blood cell samples. General study outcomes and caveats: Specific HLA alleles were associated with 15,000 to 20,000 TCR beta sequences at a false discovery rate of 0.05 in a later analysis. Linkage disequilibrium might explain the correlated functional status among segregating V segments, but an unknown experimental factor could not be ruled out. In a later analysis, several top co-occurrence clusters were reported to appear linked to parvovirus B19, influenza, CMV and Epstein-Barr virus. The authors suggested that the approach could potentially be generalized to other disease states and immunological phenotypes. This cohort had only TCR beta chains sequenced, and the lack of alpha or paired-chain data limited which features could be detected. Because counts were too low, around 17 rarely observed V segments, including chromosome 9 orphons, were left out of the earlier analysis of 500 to 650 of the donors. A later analysis found that TCR association rates varied across HLA loci, with DRB1 alleles showing the most associated TCRs and HLA-C alleles the fewest. Because the 87-base-pair reads could not distinguish some IMGT-functional V segments, including TRBV6-2 and TRBV6-3, those segments were excluded. An association between a missense DCLRE1C variant and V-gene and J-gene trimming of TCR beta chains was found in a later genetic analysis and replicated in an independent cohort. According to a later genetic analysis, donors in an Asian-associated ancestry cluster had fewer N-insertions in productive TCRs than the approximately 710-donor mean. A further reported finding was that TCR beta sequences accurately predicted the HLA-A and HLA-B alleles for most subjects in the first cohort. In a later analysis, HLA-associated TCR beta chains were found to be more clonally expanded and to have lower generation probabilities than equally common non-associated chains. Most TCR sequences were seen in very few donors, while some public TCRs were found in many individuals. Cytomegalovirus status was reported to be diagnosed by the classifier with high specificity and sensitivity in both the original and validation cohorts. The presence/absence analyses assumed that sequencing depth was roughly uniform across donors, and that assumption may not be true. When HLA alleles, especially DR and DQ, strongly co-occurred, attributing TCR associations to individual alleles was difficult. In an earlier analysis of 587 of the donors, most TCR beta V segments appeared in productive rearrangements about 90% or about 30% of the time, broadly matching IMGT annotations. A cluster of highly shared sequence variants was judged likely to be a technical artifact of the sequencing pipeline. Immune exposure information for the cohort was limited to CMV serostatus. The study listed 164 TCR beta chains as associated with cytomegalovirus. A later analysis found that most CMV-associated TCR beta chains appeared HLA-restricted, with HLA associations seemingly driven largely by CMV exposure. Because some donors lacked HLA typing at each locus, the association tests relied only on the typed subset. In vitro tests confirmed that a few of the cytomegalovirus-associated TCR beta chains recognize cytomegalovirus antigens.

As to this clone: No cognate antigen has been identified for it. Base qualities were left out, and no much larger clone turns up one base away.

Specimen: PBMCs. The clonotype originates from a man aged 30 to 45 in good health and CMV-seropositive. Recombination connected TRBV9 to TRBJ2-3; TRBD2 fits 11 bases in the junction. The CDR3 is CASSVDLAGGTDTQYF. In nucleotide form, the sequence is TGTGCCAGCAGCGTGGACCTAGCGGGGGGTACAGATACGCAGTATTTT.